These 23 T cell receptor beta chains originate from one sample sequenced in a study of T cell changes during pregnancy in multiple sclerosis. Profiling relied on immunoSEQ multiplex PCR, and the TCRdb table lists in-frame clones only, not all of them. Here the sample spans roughly 48,000 clones, 95% being singletons. The input for sequencing was CD8+ T cells from peripheral blood mononuclear cells, taken in the first trimester of pregnancy. The receptors here all came from a female donor with multiple sclerosis, enrolled in a pregnancy study.

The chain is built from TRBV5-6 and TRBJ1-2; 8 nucleotides match TRBD1. The junction had 11 bases not matched to a gene; V was cut back by 6 bases and J by 4 bases. Germline CDR1 SGHDT, CDR2 YYEEEE. CDR3 length: 15 amino acids. CDR3 DNA sequence: TGTGCCAGCATCGACGGACAGGGCCACCCCTATGGCTACACCTTC. This encodes CASIDGQGHPYGYTF.

The CDR3 sequence: CASSFSTSGRYEQYF. For the CDR3, the DNA is TGTGCCAGCAGTTTTAGTACTAGCGGGAGATACGAGCAGTACTTC. This chain uses TRBV27 with TRBJ2-7; 11 bases agree with TRBD2. J lost 4 bases, V lost 3 bases, and 5 bases had no gene match. The CDR3 covers 15 residues. CDR1 MNHEY and CDR2 SMNVEV come from the germline V gene (reference sequence).

V usage is TRBV14 and J usage is TRBJ2-7; D possibly corresponds to TRBD2 (6 bases). The ends were cut back, 4 bases at V and 6 bases at J, with 10 bases in the middle. Germline V lookup: CDR1 SGHDN, CDR2 FVKESK. CDR3 length: 12 residues. CDR3 sequence: CASSPQRVEQYF. The DNA for the CDR3 is TGTGCCAGCAGCCCACAGCGGGTCGAGCAGTACTTC.

This chain uses TRBV27 with TRBJ2-1; D might be TRBD2 (6 bases). The ends were cut back, 0 bases at V and 7 bases at J, with 13 bases in the middle. The CDR3 runs 15 residues. In germline, CDR1 is MNHEY, CDR2 SMNVEV (reference sequence). The CDR3 DNA sequence: TGTGCCAGCAGTTTATCGACTAGAGGTTTAAATGAGCAGTTCTTC. Translated: CASSLSTRGLNEQFF.

This chain uses TRBV27 with TRBJ2-7; 10 bases fit TRBD1. Germline loops: CDR1 MNHEY, CDR2 SMNVEV (reference sequence). J gave up 3 bases and V 1 base, and 6 bases lay outside the gene matches. The CDR3 sequence is 16 residues long. CDR3 DNA: TGTGCCAGCAGTTTATACTCGGGACAGGGGATCTACGAGCAGTACTTC. Amino acid sequence: CASSLYSGQGIYEQYF.

The rearrangement links TRBV7-9 to TRBJ2-4; 7 nucleotides align to TRBD1. Germline V gene sequence: CDR1 SEHNR, CDR2 FQNEAQ (reference sequence). This CDR3 region has 14 residues. Germline trimming cut 3 bases from V and 6 bases from J; bases unmatched to any gene: 5. CDR3 bases: TGTGCCAGCAGCTTTGGGACAGCTGGAAACATTCAGTACTTC. Its translation: CASSFGTAGNIQYF.

This rearrangement joins TRBV29-1 to TRBJ1-1, with 9 bases that match TRBD1. V lost 1 base, J lost 1 base, and 10 bases stayed unmatched. CDR1 SQVTM and CDR2 ANQGSEA come from the germline V gene. There are 17 residues in the CDR3. Here the CDR3 reads CSVEGRGQGSSNTEAFF. The CDR3, as DNA: TGCAGCGTTGAAGGGCGGGGACAGGGCTCCTCGAACACTGAAGCTTTCTTT.

This rearrangement joins TRBV10-1 to TRBJ1-3; no clear D. This CDR3 contains 15 residues. Trimming shortened V by 0 bases and J by 3 bases, and 9 bases separated the two germline ends. In germline, CDR1 is WNHNN, CDR2 SYGVQD (reference sequence). In DNA, the CDR3 is TGCGCCAGCAGTGAGTCATTAACAGTTGGAAACACCATATATTTT. This sequence encodes CASSESLTVGNTIYF.

The chain employs TRBV7-9 and TRBJ2-5; D is ambiguous. From germline, CDR1 is SEHNR and CDR2 FQNEAQ (reference sequence). The CDR3 extends over 14 amino acids. Trimming cost V 1 base and J 2 bases, with 8 bases left between them. The CDR3 DNA reads as TGTGCCAGCAGCTTAGAAGGAGTTCAAGAGACCCAGTACTTC. Translating gives CASSLEGVQETQYF. Full variable domain (remainder filled in from reference TRBV7-9 and TRBJ2-5): DTGVSQNPRHKITKRGQNVTFRCDPISEHNRLYWYRQTLGQGPEFLTYFQNEAQLEKSRLLSDRFSAERPKGSFSTLEIQRTEQGDSAMYLCASSLEGVQETQYFGPGTRLLVL.

This clone came up once. In this CDR3 the conserved last residue, phenylalanine or tryptophan, is missing, so a read error is likely. No DNA is shown, since the ends of the CDR3 on it are uncertain; the CDR3 is the one TCRdb lists. The chain employs TRBV7-9 and TRBJ1-4. Germline V CDR1 and CDR2: SEHNR, FQNEAQ (reference sequence). The CDR3 has 9 residues if both end residues are counted. The CDR3 is CASSLAAAL.

This chain links TRBV7-8 with TRBJ2-1; TRBD2 matches at 11 bases. V trimming: 4 bases; J trimming: 6 bases; junction bases outside the gene matches: 20. Germline V gene lookup returns CDR1 SGHVS and CDR2 FQNEAQ. CDR3 length equals 20 residues. CDR3 DNA sequence: TGTGCCAGCAGCTACCCCCGTGGTCTAGCGGGAGGAGGCTTGGTCAATGAGCAGTTCTTC. This gives the protein CASSYPRGLAGGGLVNEQFF.

The chain employs TRBV13 and TRBJ2-7; TRBD1 matches 7 bases. V lost 1 base and J lost 5; bases outside the gene matches: 5. CDR1 is PRHDT, CDR2 FYEKMQ, per germline (reference sequence). This CDR3 region has 14 residues. CDR3 residues: CASSLVQGVDEQYF. DNA of the CDR3: TGTGCCAGCAGCTTAGTTCAGGGGGTCGACGAGCAGTACTTC.

This clone was recorded only once. The rearrangement uses TRBV5-6 and TRBJ1-1; unclear D gene. V was pared by 0 bases and J by 0 bases, with 6 bases between. The CDR3 is 14 residues long. Germline CDR1 SGHDT, CDR2 YYEEEE. CDR3 loop: CASSLGRLNTEAFF. CDR3 DNA: TGTGCCAGCAGCTTGGGCCGGTTGAACACTGAAGCTTTCTTT.

V gene TRBV19 combines with J gene TRBJ2-3; 8 bases agree with TRBD2. This CDR3 has 15 amino acids. V was clipped by 1 base and J by 0 bases; unmatched bases: 0. CDR1 is LNHDA, CDR2 SQIVND, per germline (reference sequence). CDR3 residues: CASSIGTSSTDTQYF. DNA for the CDR3: TGTGCCAGTAGTATAGGGACTAGCAGCACAGATACGCAGTATTTT.

The chain couples TRBV6-4 to TRBJ2-3; TRBD2 agrees at 16 bases. This CDR3 has 16 residues. After removal of 3 bases from V and 4 bases from J, the junction contained 1 base not matched to a gene. Germline V gene data show CDR1 as MRHNA and CDR2 as SNTAGT. The CDR3 region is CASSEGLAGGPDTQYF. CDR3 bases: TGTGCCAGCAGTGAGGGACTAGCGGGAGGGCCAGATACGCAGTATTTT.

The V call is TRBV19, the J call TRBJ2-3; D remains unclear. CDR3 length: 13 amino acids. Trimming removed 3 bases at V and 2 bases at J, with 6 bases between. Germline CDR1 reads LNHDA; CDR2 reads SQIVND (reference sequence). CDR3 in DNA: TGTGCCAGTAGTATGATAGACACAGATACGCAGTATTTT. It codes for CASSMIDTDTQYF.

This chain joins TRBV28 and TRBJ2-7; 10 bases line up with TRBD2. After removal of 6 bases from V and 2 bases from J, the junction contained 7 bases not matched to a gene. This CDR3 is built from 15 residues. The germline V gene has CDR1 MDHEN and CDR2 SYDVKM. The CDR3 DNA is TGTGCCAGCAGCCCACTAGCGGGGCAAGCCTACGAGCAGTACTTC. Translation gives CASSPLAGQAYEQYF.

The J gene is TRBJ1-1, the V gene TRBV4-2; 11 positions match TRBD1. After removal of 3 bases from V and 4 bases from J, the junction contained 7 bases not matched to a gene. This CDR3 contains 16 residues. The V gene's germline CDR1 is LGHNA and CDR2 YNFKEQ. The CDR3 loop is CASSHQTGTGGTEAFF. The DNA of the CDR3 is TGTGCCAGCAGCCACCAGACCGGGACAGGGGGCACTGAAGCTTTCTTT.

The chain couples TRBV27 to TRBJ2-3; TRBD1 agrees at 7 bases. Trimming removed 3 bases from V and 4 bases from J; junction bases left unmatched: 7. Per the germline V gene, CDR1 is MNHEY and CDR2 is SMNVEV (reference sequence). This CDR3 contains 15 residues. The DNA of the CDR3 is TGTGCCAGCAGTTTGTTCGGGACAGTCTCAGATACGCAGTATTTT. It yields the protein CASSLFGTVSDTQYF.

This chain connects TRBV7-2 to TRBJ2-2, with 7 nucleotides matching TRBD1. The J segment lost 2 bases and the V segment lost 4 bases, leaving 13 bases of the junction unmatched. The CDR3 has 18 residues. The germline gives CDR1 SGHTA, CDR2 FQGNSA. The CDR3 coding sequence is TGTGCCAGCAGCTCGGAATTCACAGGGGCCCCTAACACCGGGGAGCTGTTTTTT. Translation: CASSSEFTGAPNTGELFF. The entire variable domain, with the rest obtained from reference TRBV7-2 and TRBJ2-2, is as follows: GAGVSQSPSNKVTEKGKDVELRCDPISGHTALYWYRQSLGQGLEFLIYFQGNSAPDKSGLPSDRFSAERTGGSVSTLTIQRTQQEDSAVYLCASSSEFTGAPNTGELFFGEGSRLTVL.

V is TRBV2 and J is TRBJ2-3, with 8 bases that match TRBD1. The CDR3 spans 13 residues. V shed 7 bases, J shed 6 bases, and the junction held 6 bases outside the gene matches. Germline CDR1 is SNHLY and CDR2 is FYNNEI. The CDR3 nucleotides read TGTGCCAGCACCCTGGACAGGGCGGATACGCAGTATTTT. It translates to CASTLDRADTQYF.

The chain has TRBV27 and TRBJ2-7; 9 bases map to TRBD1. Unmatched junction bases numbered 6, after V lost 8 bases and J lost 1 base. The CDR3 has 14 residues. The germline gives CDR1 MNHEY, CDR2 SMNVEV (reference sequence). DNA for the CDR3: TGTGCCAGCCGACGGACAGGGGTATCCTACGAGCAGTACTTC. Translated: CASRRTGVSYEQYF.

V and J are TRBV7-9 and TRBJ1-1, with D maybe TRBD1 (6 bases). Trimming cost V 3 bases and J 5 bases, with 13 bases left between them. Germline V gene sequence: CDR1 SEHNR, CDR2 FQNEAQ (reference sequence). The CDR3 runs 14 residues. CDR3 DNA sequence: TGTGCCAGCAGCTTTCTACAGGGTGGGACTGAAGCTTTCTTT. It is translated as CASSFLQGGTEAFF.